The present T cell receptor beta chain was sequenced within a study of cytomegalovirus exposure and HLA in healthy donors. General study results and limits: CMV serostatus stood as the only immune exposure information on hand. Cytomegalovirus-associated status was assigned to roughly 160 TCR beta chains. A classifier reportedly called cytomegalovirus status with high sensitivity and specificity. In vitro confirmation showed three CMV-associated chains to be CMV antigen specific.

PCR was performed using 60 Vbeta and 13 Jbeta primers. Sequencing was performed with immunoSEQ multiplex PCR; in TCRdb, only in-frame clones are kept and a portion is missing. This table has around 100,000 clones, 65% to 85% appearing once. The CDR3 extends over 15 amino acids. The germline V gene has CDR1 MNHNS and CDR2 SASEGT. The ends lost 4 bases at V and 6 bases at J; junction bases unmatched: 5. With regard to this clone: Its antigen is still unknown.

The chain uses TRBV6-1 and TRBJ1-5; 11 nucleotides match TRBD1. Specimen: PBMCs. The clonotype comes from a man between 40 and 49 years old in good health and CMV-seropositive. CDR3 coding DNA: TGTGCCAGCAGTGTCGGACAGGGGGCAGGTCAGCCCCAGCATTTT. It codes for CASSVGQGAGQPQHF.